These 30 T cell receptor beta chains originate from one sample sequenced in a study of shared clonotypes between healthy human individuals (dated by TCRdb to about 2020). CD8 naive samples consisted of CD45RO-negative cells that were positively selected for CCR7, yielding a CD45RA+CCR7+ population without TemRA cells. Library preparation employed the immunoSEQ multiplex PCR assay. TCRdb obtained this table from immuneACCESS and retained in-frame rearrangements with V and J assigned. These tables miss some clones; where compared with another copy, unresolved V genes account for less than half of the shortfall, and the remainder is unexplained. In this sample the table shows 1.5 million to 2.5 million clones, over 85% of which occur a single time. The ten largest clones add up to roughly 1.2% of the sample. What was sequenced was naive CD8+ T cells sorted from blood. The cell subset or site label for this specimen denotes: CD45RA+CCR7+. Receptors originate from a man between 18 and 29 years old in good health.

This chain links TRBV27 with TRBJ1-1; D is possibly TRBD1 (5 bases). This CDR3 is 15 amino acids long. Germline loops: CDR1 MNHEY, CDR2 SMNVEV (reference sequence). The V end was cut by 1 base, the J end by 0 bases, with 9 bases between. This CDR3 is CASSLFGGVNTEAFF. As DNA, the CDR3 is TGTGCCAGCAGTTTATTTGGGGGGGTGAACACTGAAGCTTTCTTT.

The count of this clone is one. V is TRBV6-1 and J is TRBJ2-2; TRBD2 is a possible D gene (6 bases). CDR1 is MNHNS, CDR2 SASEGT, per germline. This CDR3 is built from 14 residues. V gave up 2 bases and J gave up 6 bases, with 10 bases separating them. CDR3 nucleotide sequence: TGTGCCAGCAGTGAATCGGGGGACGCCGGGGAGCTGTTTTTT. The encoded protein is CASSESGDAGELFF.

This clone was detected only once. The gene calls are TRBV27 and TRBJ1-1; the D is unclear. Between the trimmed V and J ends, which lost 5 bases and 8 bases, there was a span of 12 bases. Germline V gene sequence: CDR1 MNHEY, CDR2 SMNVEV (reference sequence). CDR3 size: 12 residues. CDR3 sequence (DNA): TGTGCCAGCAGTGGGGAGGATACGGAAGCTTTCTTT. This gives the protein CASSGEDTEAFF.

This clone was seen only once. This chain links TRBV2 with TRBJ2-7; 12 bases fit TRBD2. This CDR3 region has 14 residues. The trim removed 4 bases at V and 4 bases at J, leaving 2 bases unmatched. Germline values: CDR1 SNHLY, CDR2 FYNNEI. CDR3 sequence: CASSGLAGEYEQYF. CDR3 in DNA: TGTGCCAGCAGTGGACTAGCGGGAGAGTACGAGCAGTACTTC.

The chain is built from TRBV9 and TRBJ2-2; the D gene is possibly TRBD2 (6 bases). Trimming removed 0 bases at V and 0 bases at J, with 9 bases between. The V gene's germline CDR1 is SGDLS and CDR2 YYNGEE. The CDR3 extends over 16 amino acids. CDR3 nucleotides: TGTGCCAGCAGCGTAGGTAGCGGAGCGAACACCGGGGAGCTGTTTTTT. This translates into CASSVGSGANTGELFF.

J is TRBJ1-1 and V is TRBV5-1; TRBD1 agrees at 8 bases. The CDR3 totals 16 residues. V gave up 4 bases and J gave up 3 bases; unmatched junction bases: 11. The germline V gene has CDR1 SGHRS and CDR2 YFSETQ. In DNA, the CDR3 is TGCGCCAGCAGCCAAGCCGGACAGGGATGGGACACTGAAGCTTTCTTT. Its translation is CASSQAGQGWDTEAFF.

This chain uses TRBV19 with TRBJ2-7; D tentatively reads TRBD1 or TRBD2 (5 bases each). V was clipped by 2 bases and J by 2 bases, with 13 bases between them. The CDR3 has 15 residues. Per germline, CDR1 LNHDA and CDR2 SQIVND (reference sequence). CDR3: CASSIYPGPTYEQYF. CDR3 DNA: TGTGCCAGTAGTATATACCCGGGACCCACCTACGAGCAGTACTTC. The full variable domain, rest sourced from reference TRBV19 and TRBJ2-7, is DGGITQSPKYLFRKEGQNVTLSCEQNLNHDAMYWYRQDPGQGLRLIYYSQIVNDFQKGDIAEGYSVSREKKESFPLTVTSAQKNPTAFYLCASSIYPGPTYEQYFGPGTRLTVT.

The gene calls are TRBV2 and TRBJ2-7; no firm D call. V was cut by 0 bases and J by 3 bases, with 12 bases left in between. Germline CDR1 reads SNHLY; CDR2 reads FYNNEI. This CDR3 is 15 amino acids long. CDR3 sequence: CASSEAKSMLYEQYF. Here the CDR3 DNA reads TGTGCCAGCAGTGAAGCGAAATCGATGCTCTACGAGCAGTACTTC.

This clone was counted a single time. This chain uses TRBV30 with TRBJ2-3, with D unresolved. The CDR3 runs 11 residues. The V end lost 4 bases, the J end lost 5 bases, and 7 bases lay between the germline ends. CDR1 and CDR2 (germline): GTSNPN, SVGIG (reference sequence). The CDR3 DNA reads TGTGCCTGGATGAGAGGAGATACGCAGTATTTT. It is translated as CAWMRGDTQYF. Full variable domain (outside the CDR3, taken from reference TRBV30 and TRBJ2-3): SQTIHQWPATLVQPVGSPLSLECTVEGTSNPNLYWYRQAAGRGLQLLFYSVGIGQISSEVPQNLSASRPQDRQFILSSKKLLLSDSGFYLCAWMRGDTQYFGPGTRLTVL.

This chain connects TRBV6-1 to TRBJ2-7, with D unresolved. Germline V gives CDR1 MNHNS, CDR2 SASEGT. CDR3 length: 12 residues. Trimming left V 7 bases short and J 3 bases short, with 10 bases between. CDR3: CASIETSYEQYF. The CDR3 DNA sequence: TGTGCCAGCATCGAGACAAGCTACGAGCAGTACTTC.

The V gene is TRBV5-4, the J gene TRBJ2-3, with D maybe TRBD2 (5 bases). CDR3 length equals 14 residues. V shed 4 bases and J shed 2 bases, with 11 bases lying between them. CDR1 is SGHNT and CDR2 is YYREEE in the germline V gene (reference sequence). The CDR3 sequence is CASSVGEDTDTQYF. The CDR3 DNA is TGTGCCAGCAGCGTCGGGGAAGACACAGATACGCAGTATTTT.

The chain recombines TRBV10-1 with TRBJ2-7; 8 nucleotides line up with TRBD1. V was pared by 1 base and J by 4 bases, with 3 bases of the junction left unmatched. The CDR3 is 14 amino acids. CDR1 is WNHNN, CDR2 SYGVQD, per germline (reference sequence). The CDR3 sequence is CASSEWGTGYEQYF. CDR3 nucleotides: TGCGCCAGCAGTGAGTGGGGGACAGGTTACGAGCAGTACTTC.

This sequence joins TRBV9 and TRBJ2-2; the D gene is possibly TRBD1 (5 bases). Per the germline V gene, CDR1 is SGDLS and CDR2 is YYNGEE. The CDR3 has 13 amino acids. Trimming pared 4 bases from V and 5 bases from J, leaving 9 bases between. CDR3 nucleotide sequence: TGTGCCAGCAGCTTGGGGCGGACCGGGGAGCTGTTTTTT. This translates into CASSLGRTGELFF.

The chain joins TRBV5-6 to TRBJ2-1, with 12 bases lining up with TRBD2. The V gene's germline CDR1 is SGHDT and CDR2 YYEEEE. The J segment lost 6 bases and the V segment lost 0 bases, leaving 4 bases of the junction unmatched. The length of the CDR3 is 16 residues. Here the CDR3 DNA reads TGTGCCAGCAGCTTGGAGCCGGGACTAGCGGGCAATGAGCAGTTCTTC. This encodes CASSLEPGLAGNEQFF.

The chain has TRBV27 and TRBJ2-1, with 8 bases aligning to TRBD2. The junction had 17 bases not matched to a gene; V was cut back by 5 bases and J by 8 bases. The CDR3 is made up of 17 amino acids. CDR1 and CDR2 from the germline V gene are MNHEY and SMNVEV (reference sequence). The CDR3 reads CASSPVVGTRWMDEQFF. In DNA, the CDR3 is TGTGCCAGCAGTCCCGTGGTGGGGACTAGGTGGATGGATGAGCAGTTCTTC.

With regard to this clone: The sample contains more than one DNA sequence encoding this CDR3. The chain recombines TRBV4-1 with TRBJ2-5, with D perhaps TRBD1 or TRBD2 (5 bases each). Trimming removed 4 bases at V and 5 bases at J, with 11 bases between. This CDR3 region has 13 residues. The germline V gene has CDR1 MGHRA and CDR2 YSYEKL. CDR3 protein: CASSLQGGETQYF. The CDR3 DNA reads TGCGCCAGCAGCCTGCAGGGCGGGGAGACCCAGTACTTC.

The chain employs TRBV7-9 and TRBJ1-3, with D unresolved. The CDR3 covers 12 residues. The V and J ends lost 7 bases and 7 bases respectively, with 11 bases between them. From germline, CDR1 is SEHNR and CDR2 FQNEAQ (reference sequence). CDR3 residues: CASTDQRNTIYF. Here the CDR3 DNA reads TGTGCCAGCACGGATCAGCGGAACACCATATATTTT.

The CDR3, as DNA: TGTGCCAGCAGCCCCCTAGCGGGAAACACAGATACGCAGTATTTT. Its translation is CASSPLAGNTDTQYF. The chain recombines TRBV11-2 with TRBJ2-3; 9 bases agree with TRBD2. V shed 5 bases, J shed 2 bases, and the junction held 5 bases outside the gene matches. CDR1 is SGHAT, CDR2 FQNNGV, per germline. The CDR3 covers 15 residues.

This clone appeared once. This sequence joins TRBV2 and TRBJ1-1; 7 nucleotides line up with TRBD1. This CDR3 comprises 13 residues. V was pared by 7 bases and J by 4 bases, with 6 bases of the junction left unmatched. CDR1 SNHLY and CDR2 FYNNEI come from the germline V gene. The CDR3, as DNA: TGTGCCAGCATGACAGGGTGGGCCACTGAAGCTTTCTTT. It is translated as CASMTGWATEAFF.

This clone was detected once. J is TRBJ2-7 and V is TRBV7-9, with 10 bases lining up with TRBD2. Germline V gives CDR1 SEHNR, CDR2 FQNEAQ (reference sequence). This CDR3 has 16 residues. V shed 2 bases, J shed 2 bases, and the junction held 6 bases outside the gene matches. CDR3 loop: CASSLTPTSGAYEQYF. CDR3 DNA: TGTGCCAGCAGCTTAACCCCAACTAGCGGGGCCTACGAGCAGTACTTC.

Concerning this clone: At one of its ends the junction is not consistent with the germline gene, which may arise from a read error. The rearrangement joins TRBV20-1 to TRBJ1-1; D uncertain. CDR3 length: 10 residues. The germline V gene encodes CDR1 DFQATT and CDR2 SNEGSKA (reference sequence). The CDR3 spells CSARGGLNVF. The CDR3 DNA follows: TGCAGTGCTAGAGGCGGGTTGAACGTCTTT.

Turning to this clone: The same CDR3 is also encoded by other DNA sequences in this sample. This chain connects TRBV27 to TRBJ1-1, with D perhaps matching TRBD1 (6 bases). The CDR3 consists of 14 residues. Germline lookup yields CDR1 MNHEY and CDR2 SMNVEV (reference sequence). V was pared by 0 bases and J by 5 bases, with 10 bases between. CDR3 DNA sequence: TGTGCCAGCAGTTTATCGAAGGGGGGAACTGAAGCTTTCTTT. Residues: CASSLSKGGTEAFF.

The rearrangement links TRBV29-1 to TRBJ2-5, with D possibly being TRBD1 (6 bases). The germline V and J ends were trimmed by 7 bases and 1 base, with 13 bases remaining between them. This CDR3 comprises 13 residues. Per germline, CDR1 SQVTM and CDR2 ANQGSEA. CDR3 nucleotide sequence: TGCAGCGCCGAGGGGGACGGCCAAGAGACCCAGTACTTC. Translating it yields CSAEGDGQETQYF.

This clone was counted once. The rearrangement joins TRBV6-5 to TRBJ2-1; D is unclear. Germline V gene lookup returns CDR1 MNHEY and CDR2 SVGAGI. The V and J ends lost 5 bases and 3 bases respectively, with 11 bases between them. This CDR3 has 14 amino acids. CDR3 residues: CASSPTADYNEQFF. For the CDR3, the DNA is TGTGCCAGCAGTCCTACCGCAGACTACAATGAGCAGTTCTTC.

The rearrangement uses TRBV13 and TRBJ2-1; D is uncertain. From germline, CDR1 is PRHDT and CDR2 FYEKMQ (reference sequence). V lost 1 base and J 6 bases, leaving 7 bases between the germline ends. CDR3 length: 13 residues. The CDR3 DNA is TGTGCCAGCAGCTTAGTTCCAGCCAATGAGCAGTTCTTC. It is translated as CASSLVPANEQFF.

For this clone: This sample also contains other DNA sequences that code for the same CDR3. The gene calls are TRBV2 and TRBJ2-1; D might be TRBD2 (5 bases). V dropped 8 bases and J dropped 3 bases, with 11 bases sitting between them. The germline V gene has CDR1 SNHLY and CDR2 FYNNEI. The CDR3 extends over 13 amino acids. The CDR3 region has the DNA TGTGCCAGCGAAGGACTGGACTACAATGAGCAGTTCTTC. It codes for CASEGLDYNEQFF.

The chain has TRBV11-2 and TRBJ2-3; D is undetermined. Per germline, CDR1 SGHAT and CDR2 FQNNGV. Trimming cost V 0 bases and J 3 bases, with 16 bases left between them. The length of the CDR3 is 17 residues. The CDR3 region is CASSLDKKGYVTDTQYF. The CDR3 DNA reads as TGTGCCAGCAGCTTAGACAAGAAAGGGTACGTGACAGATACGCAGTATTTT.

The chain is built from TRBV7-3 and TRBJ2-7; 8 bases fit TRBD1. Trimming at V came to 5 bases and at J to 6 bases, leaving 6 bases not matched to a gene. Germline lookup yields CDR1 SGHTA and CDR2 FQGTGA. The CDR3 sequence is 13 residues long. The CDR3 region has the DNA TGTGCCAGCAGCCCACAGGGGGTTGGCGAGCAGTACTTC. It yields the protein CASSPQGVGEQYF. The full variable domain, with the rest looked up from reference TRBV7-3 and TRBJ2-7, is GAGVSQTPSNKVTEKGKYVELRCDPISGHTALYWYRQSLGQGPEFLIYFQGTGAADDSGLPNDRFFAVRPEGSVSTLKIQRTERGDSAVYLCASSPQGVGEQYFGPGTRLTVT.

The V gene is TRBV7-8, the J gene TRBJ2-7, with 14 positions matching TRBD2. In germline, CDR1 is SGHVS, CDR2 FQNEAQ. The CDR3 runs to 16 residues. The ends lost 0 bases at V and 4 bases at J; junction bases unmatched: 2. DNA of the CDR3: TGTGCCAGCAGCTTAGCGGGACTAGCGGGAGAGTACGAGCAGTACTTC. It encodes CASSLAGLAGEYEQYF.

In nucleotides, the CDR3 is TGTGCCACCAGCAGCCTGAGAACCACTGAAGCTTTCTTT. It yields the protein CATSSLRTTEAFF. The gene calls are TRBV15 and TRBJ1-1; D ambiguous. Germline V CDR1 and CDR2: LNHNV, YYDKDF (reference sequence). Trimming removed 3 bases from V and 4 bases from J, with 9 bases in between. The CDR3 has 13 residues.